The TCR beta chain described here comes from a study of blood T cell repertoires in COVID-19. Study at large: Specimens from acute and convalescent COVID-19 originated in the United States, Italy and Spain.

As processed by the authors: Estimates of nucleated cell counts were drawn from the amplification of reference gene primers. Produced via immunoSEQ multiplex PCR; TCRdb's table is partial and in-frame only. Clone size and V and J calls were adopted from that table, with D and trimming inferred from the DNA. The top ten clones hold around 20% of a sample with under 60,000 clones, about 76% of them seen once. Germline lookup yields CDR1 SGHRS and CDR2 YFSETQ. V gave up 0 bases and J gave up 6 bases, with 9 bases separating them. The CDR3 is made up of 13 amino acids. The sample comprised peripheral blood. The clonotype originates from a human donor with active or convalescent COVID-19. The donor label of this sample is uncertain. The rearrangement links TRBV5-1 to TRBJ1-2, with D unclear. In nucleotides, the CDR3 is TGCGCCAGCAGCTTGGGCGATCAGGATGGCTACACCTTC. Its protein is CASSLGDQDGYTF.